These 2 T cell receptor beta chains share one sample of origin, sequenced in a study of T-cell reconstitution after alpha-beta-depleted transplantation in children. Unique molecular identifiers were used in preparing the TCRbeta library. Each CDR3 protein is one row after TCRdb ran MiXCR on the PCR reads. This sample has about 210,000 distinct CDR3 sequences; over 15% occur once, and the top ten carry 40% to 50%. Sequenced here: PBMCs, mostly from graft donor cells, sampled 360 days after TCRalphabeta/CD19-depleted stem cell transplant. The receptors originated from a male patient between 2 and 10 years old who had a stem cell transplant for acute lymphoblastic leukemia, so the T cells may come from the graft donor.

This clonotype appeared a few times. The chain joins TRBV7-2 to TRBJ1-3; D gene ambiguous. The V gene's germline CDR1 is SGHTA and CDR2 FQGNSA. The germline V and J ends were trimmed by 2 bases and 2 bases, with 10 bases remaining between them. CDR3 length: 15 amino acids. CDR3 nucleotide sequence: TGTGCCAGCAGCTTACTCGGAGGGACTGGAAACACCATATATTTT. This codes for CASSLLGGTGNTIYF. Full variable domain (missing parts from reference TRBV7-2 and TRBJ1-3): GAGVSQSPSNKVTEKGKDVELRCDPISGHTALYWYRQSLGQGLEFLIYFQGNSAPDKSGLPSDRFSAERTGGSVSTLTIQRTQQEDSAVYLCASSLLGGTGNTIYFGEGSWLTVV.

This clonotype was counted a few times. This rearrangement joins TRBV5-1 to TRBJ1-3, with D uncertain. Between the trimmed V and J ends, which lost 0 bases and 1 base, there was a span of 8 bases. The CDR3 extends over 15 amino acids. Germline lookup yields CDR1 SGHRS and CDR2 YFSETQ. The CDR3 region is CASSLDPVSGNTIYF. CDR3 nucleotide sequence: TGCGCCAGCAGCTTGGATCCAGTTTCTGGAAACACCATATATTTT.